A selection of T cell receptor beta chains follows, all from one sample in a study of cytomegalovirus exposure and HLA in healthy donors. Only in-frame clones appear in the TCRdb table, and some are missing; sequencing was by immunoSEQ multiplex PCR. Of roughly 130,000 clones in the sample, 80% are singletons; the top ten hold about 2.5%. The sample was PBMCs. The receptor source for this set is a man younger than 45 in good health and CMV-seronegative. Both conserved end residues are part of each CDR3. Each record gives: D gene, J gene, clone size, V gene, CDR3 protein, CDR3 DNA. A D gene is named only where the DNA matches it firmly. Clone sizes are given selectively: once, few, many, or a class where the clone is expanded.

-,TRBJ1-3,-,TRBV4-1,CASSQFSLITQRGNTIYF,TGCGCCAGCAGCCAGTTTTCCTTGATTACTCAAAGAGGAAACACCATATATTTT
TRBD2,TRBJ2-7,-,TRBV7-6,CASSLAGGPYEQYF,TGTGCCAGCAGCTTAGCGGGAGGGCCTTACGAGCAGTACTTC
-,TRBJ2-2,-,TRBV11-2,CASSSLASTGELFF,TGTGCCAGCAGTTCTTTAGCGAGCACCGGGGAGCTGTTTTTT
-,TRBJ2-3,-,TRBV18,CASSPPGAGESGDTQYF,TGTGCCAGCTCACCTCCAGGGGCAGGGGAAAGTGGAGATACGCAGTATTTT
TRBD1,TRBJ2-5,-,TRBV6-5,CASSWTGSTPVTQYF,TGTGCCAGCAGTTGGACAGGGAGTACCCCCGTCACCCAGTACTTC
-,TRBJ2-3,-,TRBV6-5,CASSYGAGYTDTQYF,TGTGCCAGCAGTTACGGGGCAGGCTACACAGATACGCAGTATTTT
TRBD1,TRBJ2-1,-,TRBV29-1,CSVVQGAPRSYNEQFF,TGCAGCGTTGTCCAGGGGGCCCCTAGATCCTACAATGAGCAGTTCTTC
TRBD1,TRBJ1-1,-,TRBV13,CASSSTTGGYTEAFF,TGTGCCAGCAGCTCGACGACAGGGGGTTATACTGAAGCTTTCTTT
-,TRBJ1-4,few,TRBV30,CAWEAMSTNEKLFF,TGTGCCTGGGAAGCGATGTCAACTAATGAAAAACTGTTTTTT
-,TRBJ2-7,-,TRBV28,CASSEGVHEQYF,TGTGCCAGCAGTGAAGGGGTCCACGAGCAGTACTTC
-,TRBJ2-1,-,TRBV30,CAWSVLSGEYNEQFF,TGTGCCTGGAGTGTACTTAGCGGAGAATACAATGAGCAGTTCTTC
-,TRBJ2-3,-,TRBV6-5,CASSPDQGLPDTQYF,TGTGCCAGCAGCCCGGACCAGGGACTCCCAGATACGCAGTATTTT
TRBD1,TRBJ1-4,-,TRBV5-4,CASSRGQGLSNEKLFF,TGTGCCAGCAGCCGCGGACAGGGGCTTTCTAATGAAAAACTGTTTTTT
-,TRBJ1-5,-,TRBV7-2,CASSFGQVAYQPQHF,TGTGCCAGCAGCTTTGGTCAGGTCGCCTATCAGCCCCAGCATTTT
TRBD2,TRBJ2-5,-,TRBV4-3,CASSQDYPLAIQETQYF,TGCGCCAGCAGCCAAGATTACCCACTAGCGATACAAGAGACCCAGTACTTC
-,TRBJ1-3,-,TRBV6-5,CASSYYPRGGNTIYF,TGTGCCAGCAGTTACTACCCCAGGGGTGGAAACACCATATATTTT
TRBD2,TRBJ2-1,few,TRBV4-1,CASSLVAGPTNDEQFF,TGCGCCAGCAGCCTTGTAGCGGGACCTACTAATGATGAGCAGTTCTTC
TRBD2,TRBJ2-1,-,TRBV7-6,CASSVSGSYNEQFF,TGTGCCAGCAGCGTTAGCGGGAGCTACAATGAGCAGTTCTTC
-,TRBJ1-2,-,TRBV11-2,CASSLARGGGNGYTF,TGTGCCAGCAGCTTAGCCCGGGGGGGCGGGAATGGCTACACCTTC
-,TRBJ1-4,once,TRBV15,CATSSYGEKLFF,TGTGCCACCAGCAGCTACGGTGAAAAACTGTTTTTT
TRBD2,TRBJ2-7,-,TRBV7-9,CASSLGLVAEQYF,TGTGCCAGCAGCCTAGGACTAGTCGCCGAGCAGTACTTC
TRBD2,TRBJ2-5,-,TRBV28,CASSIRTSGRMETQYF,TGTGCCAGCAGTATAAGGACTAGCGGGCGGATGGAGACCCAGTACTTC